The clone carrying this T cell receptor beta chain was counted only a few times. In the original processing: Amplifying reference gene primers gave estimates of nucleated cell counts. Generated by immunoSEQ multiplex PCR, the TCRdb table keeps only in-frame clones and is missing some. V and J calls plus clone size are reproduced from that table; the DNA served to infer D and trimming. Here the sample spans under 100,000 clones, under 85% being singletons. This sample was taken from a study of blood T cell repertoires in COVID-19. The wider study: The analysed material was cDNA or gDNA that came from T cells, B-cell-depleted T cells, or PBMCs.

V lost 3 bases to trimming and J lost 1 base, with 10 bases between them. CDR1 is LGHDT, CDR2 YNNKEL, per germline (reference sequence). The CDR3 loop spans 14 amino acids. The receptor's source is a woman at least 80 years old with COVID-19, enrolled during active disease. J is TRBJ2-7 and V is TRBV3-1 (or the pseudogene TRBV3-2), with D possibly TRBD2 on 6 matching bases. Sequencing input: peripheral blood. CDR3 residues: CASSQTSASYEQYF. The CDR3 DNA follows: TGTGCCAGCAGCCAGACTAGTGCTTCCTACGAGCAGTACTTC.